The present TCR beta chain was sequenced within a study of blood T cell repertoires in COVID-19. The junction had 21 bases not matched to a gene; V was cut back by 7 bases and J by 7 bases. Germline CDR1 MNHNY, CDR2 SVGAGI (reference sequence). This CDR3 contains 18 residues. TCRdb's table, derived via immunoSEQ multiplex PCR, lists solely in-frame clones and lacks some. The repertoire includes fewer than 500,000 clones, approximately 90% of them detected once, and 0.8% to 0.9% sits in the top ten. The sample was peripheral blood. The J gene is TRBJ2-1, the V gene TRBV6-6, with TRBD2 matching over 8 bases. The clonotype was recovered from a man in his late teens or twenties with COVID-19, enrolled during active disease. The CDR3: CASNRGPGQGLVRNEQFF. CDR3 in DNA: TGTGCCAGCAATCGGGGCCCCGGTCAGGGACTAGTACGGAATGAGCAGTTCTTC.